This T cell receptor beta chain was captured by sequencing in a study of blood T cell repertoires in COVID-19. The wider study: Whether acute or convalescent, the COVID-19 samples came from the United States, Italy and Spain.

This clone was seen a single time. In the authors' workflow: From reference gene primer amplification, estimates of nucleated cell counts were derived. Here immunoSEQ multiplex PCR was the method, and the copy in TCRdb shows in-frame clones only, minus some. V, J and clone size reflect that table, while D and trimming were determined from the DNA. The repertoire consists of more than 85,000 clones, with about 85% occurring once and the leading ten covering 9.5% to 15%. The V end was cut by 5 bases, the J end by 5 bases, with 7 bases between. The length of the CDR3 is 11 residues. In germline, CDR1 is DFQATT, CDR2 SNEGSKA (reference sequence).

The receptor was isolated from a human donor in a cohort sampled during active COVID-19. The sequenced material came from peripheral blood. The genes are TRBV20-1 and TRBJ2-1; D gene unclear. The CDR3 bases are TGCAGTGCTTCGACTCACAATGAGCAGTTCTTC. This encodes CSASTHNEQFF.